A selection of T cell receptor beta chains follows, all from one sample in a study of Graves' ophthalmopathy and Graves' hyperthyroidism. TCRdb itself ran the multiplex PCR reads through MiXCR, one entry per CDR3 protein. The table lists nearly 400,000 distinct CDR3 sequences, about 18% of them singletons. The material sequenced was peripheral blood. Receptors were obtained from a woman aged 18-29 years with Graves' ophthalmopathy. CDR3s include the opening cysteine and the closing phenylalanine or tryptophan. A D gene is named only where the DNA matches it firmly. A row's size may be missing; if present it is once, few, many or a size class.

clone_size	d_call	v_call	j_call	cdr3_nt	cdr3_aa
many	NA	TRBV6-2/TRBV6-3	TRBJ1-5	TGTGCCAGCAGTCAGTGGGGAGGGACACTTATCGATGGCAATCAGCCCCAGCATTTT	CASSQWGGTLIDGNQPQHF
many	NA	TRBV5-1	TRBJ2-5	TGCGCCAGCAGCCCTCCGGACCTTTCCCAGTACTTC	CASSPPDLSQYF
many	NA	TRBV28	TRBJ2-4	TGTGCCAGCAGTTTAGCGACAGACGTAGCCAAAAACATTCAGTACTTC	CASSLATDVAKNIQYF
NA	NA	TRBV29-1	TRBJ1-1	TGCAGCGCCCAAGATCAACAGGGTGCCGCTGAAGCTTTCTTT	CSAQDQQGAAEAFF
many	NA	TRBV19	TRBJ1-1	TGTGCCAGTGGTCCCAGGGGGAACACTGAAGCTTTCTTT	CASGPRGNTEAFF
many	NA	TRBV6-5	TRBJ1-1	TGTGCCAGCAGTTATAGTCGAGGCAGGGGAACTGAAGCTTTCTTT	CASSYSRGRGTEAFF
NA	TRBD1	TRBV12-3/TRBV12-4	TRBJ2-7	TGTGCCAGCAGTTACTCCCATACTCAGGGGGCGGCCTACGAGCAGTACTTC	CASSYSHTQGAAYEQYF
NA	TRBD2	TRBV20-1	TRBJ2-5	TGCAGTGCTAGAGATTTCGAGGAAGATGGGCTAGCGGGAGGAGGAGAGACCCAGTACTTC	CSARDFEEDGLAGGGETQYF
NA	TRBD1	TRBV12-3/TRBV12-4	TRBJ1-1	TGTGCCAGCAGTCGACGGACAGGGTTCACTGAAGCTTTCTTT	CASSRRTGFTEAFF
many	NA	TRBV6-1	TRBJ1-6	TGTGCCAGCAAGGAGGGCTCCTATAATTCACCCCTCCACTTT	CASKEGSYNSPLHF
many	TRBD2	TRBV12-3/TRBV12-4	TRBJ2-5	TGTGCCTGCAGTTTAGGAGCGGGGGGCCTCCAAGAGACCCAGTACTTC	CACSLGAGGLQETQYF
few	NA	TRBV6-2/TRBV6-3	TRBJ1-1	TGTGCCAGCAGCCTCACACGGGCTGAAGCTTTCTTT	CASSLTRAEAFF
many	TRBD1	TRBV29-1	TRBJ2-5	TGCAGCGTTGAAGGGGGGTCGGGACAGGGAACGACAGAGACCCAGTACTTC	CSVEGGSGQGTTETQYF
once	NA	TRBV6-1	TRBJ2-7	TGTGCCAGCAGTGGCGCCGCCTTGGACGAGCAGTACTTC	CASSGAALDEQYF
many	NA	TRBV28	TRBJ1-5	TGTGCCAGCAGTTTTAGGAGGGGTACCCTCAATCAGCCCCAGCATTTT	CASSFRRGTLNQPQHF
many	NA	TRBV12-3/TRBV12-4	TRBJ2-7	TGTGCCAGCAGTTTAGGGGCGGCAGGCCGGTCCTACGAGCAGTACTTC	CASSLGAAGRSYEQYF
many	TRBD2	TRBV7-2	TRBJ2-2	TGTGCCAGACCCCAGCGGGGGGACACCGGGGAGCTGTTTTTT	CARPQRGDTGELFF
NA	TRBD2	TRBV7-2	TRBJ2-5	TGTGCCAGCAGCCACGCTAGCGGGACCCAAGAGACCCAGTACTTC	CASSHASGTQETQYF
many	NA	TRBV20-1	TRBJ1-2	TGCAGTGCAACTCCAGGGTCTGGAGGCTACACCTTC	CSATPGSGGYTF
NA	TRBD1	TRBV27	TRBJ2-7	TGTGCCAGCAGTCCCCTGGGACAGGGTGGCTCCTACGAGCAGTACTTC	CASSPLGQGGSYEQYF
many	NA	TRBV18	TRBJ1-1	TGTGCCAGCTCACAACAGGTGACTGAAGCTTTCTTT	CASSQQVTEAFF
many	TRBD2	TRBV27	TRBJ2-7	TGTGCCAGCAGGTCCCGGGGGGGCGAGCAGTACTTC	CASRSRGGEQYF
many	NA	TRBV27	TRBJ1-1	TGTGCCAGCAGTCCCAGGGTTGGTGAAGCTTTCTTT	CASSPRVGEAFF
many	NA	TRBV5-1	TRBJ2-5	TGCGCCAGCAGCTCCGGACAGAAGGGGACAGAGACCCAGTACTTC	CASSSGQKGTETQYF
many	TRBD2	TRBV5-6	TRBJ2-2	TGTGCCAGCAGCCCCCCGGGGCTAGCGGGAGTTAGCACCGGGGAGCTGTTTTTT	CASSPPGLAGVSTGELFF
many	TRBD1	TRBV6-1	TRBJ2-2	TGTGCCAGCAGGCTTGGGCAGGGGGCCACCGGGGAGCTGTTTTTT	CASRLGQGATGELFF
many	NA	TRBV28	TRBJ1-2	TGTGCCAGCAGTCCCAGGGATGGCTACACCTTC	CASSPRDGYTF
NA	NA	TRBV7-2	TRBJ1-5	TGTGCCAGCAGCTTATCGGGGGGAAACAATCAGCCCCAGCATTTT	CASSLSGGNNQPQHF
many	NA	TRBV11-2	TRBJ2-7	TGTGCCAGCAGCCTGACAGACGGATACGAGCAGTACTTC	CASSLTDGYEQYF
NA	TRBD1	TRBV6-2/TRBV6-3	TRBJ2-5	TGTGCCAGCAGAGTGGGACAGGGGAAAGAGACCCAGTACTTC	CASRVGQGKETQYF
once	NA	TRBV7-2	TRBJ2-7	TGTGCCAGCAGCTCCTTCGGGGGATACGAGCAGTACTTC	CASSSFGGYEQYF
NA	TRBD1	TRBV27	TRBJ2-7	TGTGCCAGCAGGAACAGGGGTCCCTACGAGCAGTACTTC	CASRNRGPYEQYF
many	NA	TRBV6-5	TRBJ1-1	TGTGCCAGCAGTTACTCGCCGACTGGACAGCAAGAAGCTCTCTTT	CASSYSPTGQQEALF
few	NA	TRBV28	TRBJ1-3	TGTGCCAGCAAGAGCCCTAGACAGACCTCTGGAAACACCATATATTTT	CASKSPRQTSGNTIYF
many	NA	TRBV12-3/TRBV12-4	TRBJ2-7	TGTGCCAGCAGTTCAAACAAGGGTTACCCCTACGAGCAGTACTTC	CASSSNKGYPYEQYF
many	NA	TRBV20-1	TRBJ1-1	TGCAGTGCTGAGGGGAAATTAGACACTGAAGCTCTCTTT	CSAEGKLDTEALF
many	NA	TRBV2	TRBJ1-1	TGTGCCACCCGTAGGGAGACTGGTTTTGAAGCTTTCTTT	CATRRETGFEAFF
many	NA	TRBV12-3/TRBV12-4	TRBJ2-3	TGTGCCAGCAGTTTCATCCCGGCCGAGTCGATGTATTTT	CASSFIPAESMYF
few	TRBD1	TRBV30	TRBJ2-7	TGTGCCTGGAGGGGCCAGGGGGTAACCTACGAGCAGTACTTC	CAWRGQGVTYEQYF
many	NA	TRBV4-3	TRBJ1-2	TGCGCCAGCAGCCAAGATGGTCGCGACTATGGCTACACCTTC	CASSQDGRDYGYTF
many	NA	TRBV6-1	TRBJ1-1	TGTGCCAGCAGTCTCCCGAAGGGGCCCTTGGCTGAAGCTTTCTTT	CASSLPKGPLAEAFF
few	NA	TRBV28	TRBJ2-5	TGTGCCAGCAGTTGGTCCCAGGGGTCGGAGACCCAGTACTTC	CASSWSQGSETQYF
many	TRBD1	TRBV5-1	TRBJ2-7	TGCGCCAGCAGCCTAACAGGGGGTTGGGCCTACGAGCAGTACTTC	CASSLTGGWAYEQYF
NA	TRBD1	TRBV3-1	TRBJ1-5	TGTGCCAGCACCAACATTTCCCACCTTGACAGGGGTATGCGCAATCAGCCCCAGCATTTT	CASTNISHLDRGMRNQPQHF
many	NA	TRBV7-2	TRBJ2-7	TGTGCCAGCAGCTTTAAATACGAGCAGTACTTC	CASSFKYEQYF
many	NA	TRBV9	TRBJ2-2	TGTGCCAGCAGCATCCGTGGGGACGGGAACACCGGGGAGCTGTTTTTT	CASSIRGDGNTGELFF
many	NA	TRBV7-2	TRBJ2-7	TGTGCCAGCAGCTTAGATAGAGGGGGTTACGAGCAGTACTTC	CASSLDRGGYEQYF
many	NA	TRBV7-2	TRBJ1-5	TGTGCCAGCAGCTTGGTCCACAGGGAGCCCCAGCATTTT	CASSLVHREPQHF
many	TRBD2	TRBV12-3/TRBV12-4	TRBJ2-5	TGTGCCAGCAGTCCTAGCGGGAGTTGGAAGGAGACCCAGTACTTC	CASSPSGSWKETQYF
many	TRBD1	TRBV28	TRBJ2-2	TGTGCCAGCAGTCTCGACAGGGGGCAGGGCGGGGAGCTGTTTTTT	CASSLDRGQGGELFF
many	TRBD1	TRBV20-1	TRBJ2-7	TGCAGTGCTAGGACAGGGGGCTACGAGCAGTACTTC	CSARTGGYEQYF
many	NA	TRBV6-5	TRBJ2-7	TGTGCCAGCAGTTACTATGTGGGCGCCACCGAGCAGTACTTC	CASSYYVGATEQYF
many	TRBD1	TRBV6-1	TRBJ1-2	TGTGCCAGCAGTGACGACAGGGAGGATGCTGGGGGCTACACCTTC	CASSDDREDAGGYTF